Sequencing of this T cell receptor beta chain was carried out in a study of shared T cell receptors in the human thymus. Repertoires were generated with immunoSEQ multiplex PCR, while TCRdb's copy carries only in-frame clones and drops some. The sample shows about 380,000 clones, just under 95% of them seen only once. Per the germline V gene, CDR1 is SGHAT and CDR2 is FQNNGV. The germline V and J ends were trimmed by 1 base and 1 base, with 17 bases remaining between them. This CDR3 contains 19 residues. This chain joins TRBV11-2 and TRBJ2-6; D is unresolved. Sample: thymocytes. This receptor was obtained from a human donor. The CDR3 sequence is CASSLVERVLPSGANVLTF. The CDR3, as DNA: TGTGCCAGCAGCTTAGTGGAGAGAGTTTTACCATCTGGGGCCAACGTCCTGACTTTC.